This note documents a single T cell receptor beta chain sequence. This entry comes from a study of blood T cell repertoires in COVID-19. Per the original data handling: For nucleated cells, counts were estimated from reference gene primer amplification. Sequenced by immunoSEQ multiplex PCR; TCRdb stores in-frame clones only, minus some. The D gene and trimming were derived from the DNA, and the V and J assignments and clone size from that table. The sample has roughly 140,000 clones, 80% to 90% seen once. V lost 0 bases and J lost 4, with 8 bases in between. The V gene's germline CDR1 is MNHEY and CDR2 SVGEGT. The CDR3 is 14 amino acids.

The genes are TRBV6-2 or TRBV6-3 and TRBJ2-3; maybe TRBD2 (5 bases). Sequencing input: peripheral blood. This clonotype originated in a woman in her fifties or sixties with active COVID-19. CDR3 region: CASSYSRVADTQYF. The CDR3 region has the DNA TGTGCCAGCAGTTACTCGAGGGTCGCAGATACGCAGTATTTT.